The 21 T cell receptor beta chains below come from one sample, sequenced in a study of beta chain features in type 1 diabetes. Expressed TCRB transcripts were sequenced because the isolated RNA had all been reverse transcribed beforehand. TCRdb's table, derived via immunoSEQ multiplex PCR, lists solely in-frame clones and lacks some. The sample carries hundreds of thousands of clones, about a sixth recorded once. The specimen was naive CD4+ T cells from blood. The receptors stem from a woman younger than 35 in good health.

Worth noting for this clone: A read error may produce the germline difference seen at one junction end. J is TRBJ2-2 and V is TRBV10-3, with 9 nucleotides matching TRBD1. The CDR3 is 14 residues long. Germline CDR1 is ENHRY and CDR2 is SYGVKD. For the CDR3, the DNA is TGTGCCAGCAGTGTGACAGGGGGCACCGGGGAGCTGTTTTTT. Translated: CASSVTGGTGELFF.

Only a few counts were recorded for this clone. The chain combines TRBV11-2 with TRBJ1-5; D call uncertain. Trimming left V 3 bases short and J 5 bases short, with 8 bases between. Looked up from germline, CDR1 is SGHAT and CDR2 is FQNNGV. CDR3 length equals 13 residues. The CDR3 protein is CASSFTKDQPQHF. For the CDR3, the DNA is TGTGCCAGCAGCTTTACCAAGGATCAGCCCCAGCATTTT.

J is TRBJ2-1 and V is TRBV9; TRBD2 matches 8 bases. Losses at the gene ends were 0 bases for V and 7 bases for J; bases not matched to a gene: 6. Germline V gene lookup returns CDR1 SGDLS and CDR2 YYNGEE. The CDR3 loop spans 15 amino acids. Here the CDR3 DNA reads TGTGCCAGCAGCGTAGTTAGTAGCGGGAAGAATGAGCAGTTCTTC. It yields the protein CASSVVSSGKNEQFF.

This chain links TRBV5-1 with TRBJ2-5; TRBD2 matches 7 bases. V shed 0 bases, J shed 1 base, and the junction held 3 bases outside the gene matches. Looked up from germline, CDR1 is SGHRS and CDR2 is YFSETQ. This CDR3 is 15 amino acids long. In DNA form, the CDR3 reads TGCGCCAGCAGCTTGGACCCTAGCGGCCAAGAGACCCAGTACTTC. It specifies CASSLDPSGQETQYF.

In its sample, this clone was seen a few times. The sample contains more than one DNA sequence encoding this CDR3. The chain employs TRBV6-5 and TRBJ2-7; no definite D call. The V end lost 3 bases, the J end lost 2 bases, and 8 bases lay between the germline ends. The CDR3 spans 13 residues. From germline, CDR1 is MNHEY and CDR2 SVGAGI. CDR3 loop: CASSYRQTYEQYF. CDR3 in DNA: TGTGCCAGCAGTTATAGACAAACCTACGAGCAGTACTTC.

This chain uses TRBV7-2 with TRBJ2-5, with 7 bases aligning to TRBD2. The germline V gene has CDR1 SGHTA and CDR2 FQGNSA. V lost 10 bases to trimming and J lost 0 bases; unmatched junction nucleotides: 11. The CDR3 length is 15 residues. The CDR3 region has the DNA TGTGCCACCTGCGTTTTCGGGGGGTACCAAGAGACCCAGTACTTC. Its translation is CATCVFGGYQETQYF.

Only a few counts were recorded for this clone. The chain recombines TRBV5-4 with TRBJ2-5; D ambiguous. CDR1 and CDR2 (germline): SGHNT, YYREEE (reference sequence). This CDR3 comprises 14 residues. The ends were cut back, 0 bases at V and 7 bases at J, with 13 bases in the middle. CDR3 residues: CASSLEVGFRTQYF. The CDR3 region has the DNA TGTGCCAGCAGCTTGGAGGTGGGATTTAGGACCCAGTACTTC.

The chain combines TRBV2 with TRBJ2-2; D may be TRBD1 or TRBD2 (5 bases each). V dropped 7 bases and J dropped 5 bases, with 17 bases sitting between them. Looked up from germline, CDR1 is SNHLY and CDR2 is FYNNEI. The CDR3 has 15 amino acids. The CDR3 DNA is TGTGCCAGCATAATGGGGCAGCGAGGGACCGGGGAGCTGTTTTTT. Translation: CASIMGQRGTGELFF.

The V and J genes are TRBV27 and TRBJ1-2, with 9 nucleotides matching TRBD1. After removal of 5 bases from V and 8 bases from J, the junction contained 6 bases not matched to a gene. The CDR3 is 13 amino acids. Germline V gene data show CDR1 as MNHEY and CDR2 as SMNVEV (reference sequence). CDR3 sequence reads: CASSPGTGWGYTF. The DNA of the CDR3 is TGTGCCAGCAGTCCCGGGACAGGGTGGGGCTACACCTTC.

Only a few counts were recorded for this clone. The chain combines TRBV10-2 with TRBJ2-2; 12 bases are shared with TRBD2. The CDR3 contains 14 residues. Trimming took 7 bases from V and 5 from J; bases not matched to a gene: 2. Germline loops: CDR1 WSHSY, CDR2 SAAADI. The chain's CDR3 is CASTTSGGTGELFF. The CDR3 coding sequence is TGCGCCAGCACCACTAGCGGGGGGACCGGGGAGCTGTTTTTT.

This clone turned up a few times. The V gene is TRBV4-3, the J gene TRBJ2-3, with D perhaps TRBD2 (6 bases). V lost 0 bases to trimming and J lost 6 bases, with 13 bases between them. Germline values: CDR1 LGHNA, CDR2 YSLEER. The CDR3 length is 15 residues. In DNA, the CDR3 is TGCGCCAGCAGCCAAGATCGGGACTTCGGCGATACGCAGTATTTT. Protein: CASSQDRDFGDTQYF.

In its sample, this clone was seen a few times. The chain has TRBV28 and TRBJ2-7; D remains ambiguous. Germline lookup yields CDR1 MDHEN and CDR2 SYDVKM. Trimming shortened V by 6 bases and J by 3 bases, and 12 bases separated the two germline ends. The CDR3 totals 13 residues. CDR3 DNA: TGTGCCAGCAGGATCCCCAACAGCTACGAGCAGTACTTC. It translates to CASRIPNSYEQYF.

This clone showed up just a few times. As DNA, the CDR3 is TGTGCCAGCAGGGGGACAGCTAGAGTTTATGGCTACACCTTC. This gives the protein CASRGTARVYGYTF. The chain is built from TRBV2 and TRBJ1-2; 7 bases agree with TRBD1. V lost 6 bases to trimming and J lost 5 bases; unmatched junction nucleotides: 9. The length of the CDR3 is 14 residues. CDR1 is SNHLY, CDR2 FYNNEI, per germline.

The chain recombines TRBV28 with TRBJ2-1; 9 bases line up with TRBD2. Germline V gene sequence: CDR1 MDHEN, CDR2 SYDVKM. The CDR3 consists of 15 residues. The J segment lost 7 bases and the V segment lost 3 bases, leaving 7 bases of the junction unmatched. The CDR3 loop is CASSLGASGTNEQFF. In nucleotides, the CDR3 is TGTGCCAGCAGTTTGGGGGCTAGCGGGACGAATGAGCAGTTCTTC.

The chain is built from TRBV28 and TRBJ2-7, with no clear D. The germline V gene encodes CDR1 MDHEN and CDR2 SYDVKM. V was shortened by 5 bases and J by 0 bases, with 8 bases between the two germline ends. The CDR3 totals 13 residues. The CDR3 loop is CASSPPSSYEQYF. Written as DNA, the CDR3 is TGTGCCAGCAGTCCCCCAAGCTCCTACGAGCAGTACTTC.

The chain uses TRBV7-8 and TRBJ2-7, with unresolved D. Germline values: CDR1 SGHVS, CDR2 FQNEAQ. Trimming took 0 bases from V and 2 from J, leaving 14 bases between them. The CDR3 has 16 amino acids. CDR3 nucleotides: TGTGCCAGCAGCTTAGCTTATAGTCTCCCTGCCTACGAGCAGTACTTC. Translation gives CASSLAYSLPAYEQYF.

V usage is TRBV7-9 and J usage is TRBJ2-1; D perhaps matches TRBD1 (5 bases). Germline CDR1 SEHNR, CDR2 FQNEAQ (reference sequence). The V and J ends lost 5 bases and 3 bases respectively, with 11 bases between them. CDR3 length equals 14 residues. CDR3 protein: CASSAGRDYNEQFF. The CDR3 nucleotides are TGTGCCAGCAGCGCCGGCAGGGACTACAATGAGCAGTTCTTC. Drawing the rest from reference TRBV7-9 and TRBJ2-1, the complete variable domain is DTGVSQNPRHKITKRGQNVTFRCDPISEHNRLYWYRQTLGQGPEFLTYFQNEAQLEKSRLLSDRFSAERPKGSFSTLEIQRTEQGDSAMYLCASSAGRDYNEQFFGPGTRLTVL.

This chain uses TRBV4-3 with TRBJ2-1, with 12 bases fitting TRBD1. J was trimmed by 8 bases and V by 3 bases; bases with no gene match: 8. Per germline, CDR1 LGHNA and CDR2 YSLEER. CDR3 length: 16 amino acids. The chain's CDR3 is CASSHTGTGGRYEQFF. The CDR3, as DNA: TGCGCCAGCAGCCACACCGGGACAGGGGGCAGGTATGAGCAGTTCTTC.

The CDR3 nucleotides are TGCAGCGTTGATGTAGCGCGCAATGAGCAGTTCTTC. Translation: CSVDVARNEQFF. V usage is TRBV29-1 and J usage is TRBJ2-1; a possible D gene is TRBD2 (5 bases). V lost 3 bases and J 6 bases, leaving 9 bases between the germline ends. CDR3 size: 12 residues. Germline values: CDR1 SQVTM, CDR2 ANQGSEA.

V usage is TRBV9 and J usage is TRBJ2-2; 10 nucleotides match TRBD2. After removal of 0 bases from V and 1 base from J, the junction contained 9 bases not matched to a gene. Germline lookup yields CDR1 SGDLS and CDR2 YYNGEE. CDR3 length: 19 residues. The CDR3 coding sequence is TGTGCCAGCAGCGTAGCCTCCCGCGCTAGCGGGGGGAACACCGGGGAGCTGTTTTTT. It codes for CASSVASRASGGNTGELFF.

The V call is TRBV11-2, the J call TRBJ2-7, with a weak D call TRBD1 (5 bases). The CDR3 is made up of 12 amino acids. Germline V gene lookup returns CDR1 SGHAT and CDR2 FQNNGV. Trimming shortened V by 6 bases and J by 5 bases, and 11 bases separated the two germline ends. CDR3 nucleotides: TGTGCCAGCAGACGCATAGGGGACGAGCAGTACTTC. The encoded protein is CASRRIGDEQYF.